The rows below give T cell receptor beta chains drawn from one sample of a study of neoadjuvant anti-PD-1 for oral cavity cancer. Assay: immunoSEQ multiplex PCR; the TCRdb copy retains only in-frame clones and omits some. The sample shows tens of thousands of clones, around 88% of them seen only once. The sequenced sample was PBMCs, obtained before nivolumab (anti-PD-1) treatment. These receptors came from a person aged 35-80 years with oral cavity squamous cell carcinoma. Each CDR3 is given with its conserved first and last residue. The D gene is left open where the match is weak. Clone size is stated in some rows and not others, as once, few, many or a class when expanded.

>.|.|TRBJ1-2|13|TRBV6-5
TGTGCCAGCAGTTACTCAGGCAGTCGGGGCTACACCTTC
CASSYSGSRGYTF
>.|once|TRBJ1-1|11|TRBV30
TGTGCCGGGGGCCGATCCACTGAAGCTTTCTTT
CAGGRSTEAFF
>.|.|TRBJ1-5|13|TRBV6-5
TGTGCCAGCGGACCTTTTGGCAATCAGCCCCAGCATTTT
CASGPFGNQPQHF
>TRBD1|.|TRBJ1-4|13|TRBV5-1
TGCGCCAGCAGTAGGGGGCAGGGTGAAAAACTGTTTTTT
CASSRGQGEKLFF
>TRBD1|.|TRBJ1-2|13|TRBV6-5
TGTGCCAGCAGGCCGGGACAGGGGGTTGGCTACACCTTC
CASRPGQGVGYTF
>.|.|TRBJ1-5|13|TRBV10-1
TGCGCCAGCAGTGAGTCTCTGGGGAGACCCCAGCATTTT
CASSESLGRPQHF
>.|.|TRBJ1-4|16|TRBV5-1
TGCGCCAGCAGCTTGGGACAGGTAGCAACTAATGAAAAACTGTTTTTT
CASSLGQVATNEKLFF
>TRBD1|once|TRBJ2-7|13|TRBV6-1
TGTGCCAGCAGTAGGGACAGGTCCTACGAGCAGTACTTC
CASSRDRSYEQYF
>TRBD1|.|TRBJ1-2|14|TRBV27
TGTGCCAGCAGTTCAACCGGGACAGGGGGTGGCTACACCTTC
CASSSTGTGGGYTF
>TRBD2|once|TRBJ2-3|15|TRBV6-5
TGTGCCAGCAGCCGACTAGCGGGGGGAGGAGATACGCAGTATTTT
CASSRLAGGGDTQYF
>.|.|TRBJ2-3|12|TRBV6-6
TGTGCCAGCAGTTACGGAAGAGATACGCAGTATTTT
CASSYGRDTQYF
>TRBD1|.|TRBJ1-2|18|TRBV30
TGTGCCTGGAGTGTACCGGGACAGGGGATATCGTCGGCCTATGGCTACACCTTC
CAWSVPGQGISSAYGYTF
>.|.|TRBJ2-5|14|TRBV11-3
TGTGCCAGCAGCCCCCCTGGGGGGCGGGAGACCCAGTACTTC
CASSPPGGRETQYF
>.|.|TRBJ2-1|15|TRBV7-2
TGTGCCAGCAGCCACCAGGCGGGATGGTCCAATGAGCAGTTCTTC
CASSHQAGWSNEQFF
>TRBD1|.|TRBJ2-3|15|TRBV5-4
TGTGCCAGCAGACCGGGACAGATCAGCACAGATACGCAGTATTTT
CASRPGQISTDTQYF
>TRBD2|.|TRBJ2-2|14|TRBV19
TGTGCCAGTAGTATCGGGGGGAGGGCCGGGGAGCTGTTTTTT
CASSIGGRAGELFF
>.|.|TRBJ2-3|12|TRBV11-2
TGTGCCAGCTGCATAGGGTCAGATACGCAGTATTTT
CASCIGSDTQYF
>.|.|TRBJ1-2|15|TRBV6-1
TGTGCCAGCAGTGAATCGGGGGCCCCGATCTATGGCTACACCTTC
CASSESGAPIYGYTF
>TRBD1|.|TRBJ2-5|13|TRBV4-2
TGTGCCAGCAGCGTGACAGGGCAAGAGACCCAGTACTTC
CASSVTGQETQYF
>TRBD2|few|TRBJ2-7|14|TRBV27
TGTGCCACTAGAGGATCTAGCGGAGTCTACGAGCAGTACTTC
CATRGSSGVYEQYF
>.|once|TRBJ1-2|12|TRBV6-1
TGTGCCAGCAGTCCAGGGCAGTTCGGCTACACCTTC
CASSPGQFGYTF
>TRBD2|few|TRBJ2-2|17|TRBV18
TGTGCCAGCTCACGAACGCTAGCGGGAGGCGACACCGGGGAGCTGTTTTTT
CASSRTLAGGDTGELFF
>.|.|TRBJ2-1|16|TRBV6-5
TGTGCCAGCAGTTACTCGATTGGGTGGGCCGACAATGAGCAGTTCTTC
CASSYSIGWADNEQFF
>.|.|TRBJ1-2|14|TRBV28
TGTGCCAGCAGTTTACGGGGGGCGGGCTATGGCTACACCTTC
CASSLRGAGYGYTF
>.|once|TRBJ2-6|17|TRBV19
TGTGCCAGCCACTCCACCGGAGTCCCCTCTGGGGCCAACGTCCTGACTTTC
CASHSTGVPSGANVLTF
>.|.|TRBJ1-5|14|TRBV27
TGTGCCAGCAGCCTCGACAGAAAAAATCAGCCCCAGCATTTT
CASSLDRKNQPQHF
>.|.|TRBJ2-1|13|TRBV11-3
TGTGCCAGCAGCTTAGCCTCCGGCGCGGAGCAGTTCTTC
CASSLASGAEQFF
>.|.|TRBJ2-5|15|TRBV5-1
TGCGCCAGCAGCGCCTCCGGGATCGTTAGAGAGACCCAGTACTTC
CASSASGIVRETQYF
>.|.|TRBJ1-5|14|TRBV6-1
TGTGCCAGCGAAAACCCCGTGGTGAATCAGCCCCAGCATTTT
CASENPVVNQPQHF
>.|.|TRBJ2-3|13|TRBV7-9
TGTGCCAGCAGCTTAGTGGGACTCCATACGCAGTATTTT
CASSLVGLHTQYF
>TRBD1|.|TRBJ1-1|15|TRBV5-8
TGTGCCAGCAGCCCGTACAGGGGGCAAGGCACTGAAGCTTTCTTT
CASSPYRGQGTEAFF
>.|.|TRBJ2-7|15|TRBV5-5
TGTGCCAGCAGCTTGGAGTATGAGGTCACCTACGAGCAGTACTTC
CASSLEYEVTYEQYF
>.|.|TRBJ2-3|15|TRBV19
TGTGCCAGTTCCCCCCTCGGAGCTAGCACAGATACGCAGTATTTT
CASSPLGASTDTQYF
>.|.|TRBJ2-7|12|TRBV5-1
TGCGCCAGCAGTCTTGGTGCCTACGAGCAGTACTTC
CASSLGAYEQYF
>.|.|TRBJ2-3|13|TRBV29-1
TGCAGCGTTCAAGGGACGGGTGCAGATACGCAGTATTTT
CSVQGTGADTQYF
>.|.|TRBJ2-2|17|TRBV7-3
TGTGCCAGCAGCTCCCCAGGGCGAAGGAGGGGCACCGGGGAGCTGTTTTTT
CASSSPGRRRGTGELFF
>TRBD2|.|TRBJ2-3|19|TRBV27
TGTGCCAGCAGTTTATACATCCCCTCTACTAGCGGGGTATTAAATACGCAGTATTTT
CASSLYIPSTSGVLNTQYF
>.|.|TRBJ1-1|11|TRBV7-3
TGTGCCAGCAGCTCCGGGACGAAAGCTTTCTTT
CASSSGTKAFF
>TRBD1|.|TRBJ1-1|21|TRBV4-2
TGTGCCAGCAGCCAAGTCGGGTTGTCCTGGGGACAGGGGGTCTCAGGCACTGAAGCTTTCTTT
CASSQVGLSWGQGVSGTEAFF
>.|few|TRBJ2-2|13|TRBV11-2
TGTGCCAGCAGGGGACGGGACACCGGGGAGCTGTTTTTT
CASRGRDTGELFF
>.|.|TRBJ1-2|14|TRBV10-1
TGCGCCAGCAGTCCGACTATTGCGGGCTATGGCTACACCTTC
CASSPTIAGYGYTF
>.|few|TRBJ1-1|11|TRBV30
TGTGCCTGGAGTGTACTGACAGAAGCTTTCTTT
CAWSVLTEAFF
>.|.|TRBJ1-5|12|TRBV27
TGTGCCAGCAGTTCCCAGGGCCAGCCCCAGCATTTT
CASSSQGQPQHF
>TRBD2|.|TRBJ2-2|17|TRBV25-1
TGTGCCAGCAGTGAAGTGGTTGCAAGCGGGAGAACCGGGGAGCTGTTTTTT
CASSEVVASGRTGELFF
>TRBD1|.|TRBJ1-5|15|TRBV7-6
TGTGCCAGCAGCCCGGGACAGAGTGGCAATCAGCCCCAGCATTTT
CASSPGQSGNQPQHF
>.|.|TRBJ1-4|14|TRBV5-1
TGCGCCAGCAGCCTAGACACTGGACGGGAAAAACTGTTTTTT
CASSLDTGREKLFF
>.|.|TRBJ1-2|11|TRBV9
TGTGCCAGCGGTGGGGGCTATGGCTACACCTTC
CASGGGYGYTF
>.|once|TRBJ1-2|13|TRBV6-1
TGTGCCAGCAGCGTTCACGCTAACTATGGCTACACCTTC
CASSVHANYGYTF
>.|.|TRBJ2-1|14|TRBV10-3
TGTGCCAGCCGACCTACCAGCTCCTACAATGAGCAGTTCTTC
CASRPTSSYNEQFF
>TRBD2|.|TRBJ2-7|15|TRBV6-5
TGTGCCAGCAGTTATGGGACTAGCGGGCCCTACGAGCAGTACTTC
CASSYGTSGPYEQYF
>.|.|TRBJ1-1|17|TRBV5-1
TGCGCCAGCAGCTTGGCGGTATTGACAGGAGTTAACACTGAAGCTTTCTTT
CASSLAVLTGVNTEAFF
>.|.|TRBJ1-2|13|TRBV6-5
TGTGCCTGGGCGCCCGGACCTAACTATGGCTACACCTTC
CAWAPGPNYGYTF
>.|.|TRBJ2-7|14|TRBV4-1
TGCGCCAGCAGCCAAGAGGGAGCAGACTACGAGCAGTACTTC
CASSQEGADYEQYF